A single sample is the source of the 27 T cell receptor beta chains below, sequenced in a study of T cell responses to AZD1222 COVID-19 vaccine. The assay was immunoSEQ multiplex PCR, and TCRdb's table has in-frame clones only and misses some. The table has approximately 25,000 clones, about 90% seen once. Sequenced material: peripheral blood, taken 28 days after the second AZD1222 dose. Receptor source: an adult who received the AZD1222 COVID-19 vaccine.

V is TRBV28 and J is TRBJ2-5; no clear D. Germline CDR1 is MDHEN and CDR2 is SYDVKM. V lost 8 bases and J 5 bases, leaving 15 bases between the germline ends. This CDR3 is 13 amino acids long. DNA for the CDR3: TGTGCCAGCTGCTCTCCAAGTGGTGAGACCCAGTACTTC. This encodes CASCSPSGETQYF. Drawing the rest from reference TRBV28 and TRBJ2-5, the complete variable domain is DVKVTQSSRYLVKRTGEKVFLECVQDMDHENMFWYRQDPGLGLRLIYFSYDVKMKEKGDIPEGYSVSREKKERFSLILESASTNQTSMYLCASCSPSGETQYFGPGTRLLVL.

The chain employs TRBV15 and TRBJ1-2; D is unresolved. V dropped 1 base and J dropped 3 bases, with 9 bases sitting between them. Germline CDR1 LNHNV, CDR2 YYDKDF (reference sequence). The CDR3 runs to 14 residues. The CDR3 coding sequence is TGTGCCACCAGCAGAGCTGGGCTCTACTATGGCTACACCTTC. Protein: CATSRAGLYYGYTF.

The V and J genes are TRBV19 and TRBJ1-5; TRBD1 matches 7 bases. This CDR3 spans 13 amino acids. With 6 bases clipped from V and 4 bases from J, the junction kept 3 bases outside the gene matches. Germline CDR1 and CDR2: LNHDA and SQIVND (reference sequence). The CDR3 sequence: CASSEDRNQPQHF. The CDR3 DNA sequence: TGTGCCAGTAGCGAGGACAGGAATCAGCCCCAGCATTTT.

V and J are TRBV6-2 or TRBV6-3 and TRBJ1-4; no definite D call. Germline lookup yields CDR1 MNHEY and CDR2 SVGEGT. V was cut by 0 bases and J by 0 bases, with 5 bases left in between. CDR3 length equals 15 residues. The CDR3 coding sequence is TGTGCCAGCAGTTACTCGGGTGCAACTAATGAAAAACTGTTTTTT. Its protein is CASSYSGATNEKLFF.

The sample holds one count of this clone. Here the CDR3 reads CSASVQVRDGELFF. CDR3 bases: TGCAGTGCTAGTGTCCAAGTTCGGGACGGGGAGCTGTTTTTT. The chain joins TRBV20-1 to TRBJ2-2; maybe TRBD2 (5 bases). The V end lost 3 bases, the J end lost 7 bases, and 15 bases lay between the germline ends. CDR3 length equals 14 residues. CDR1 and CDR2 from the germline V gene are DFQATT and SNEGSKA (reference sequence).

The chain recombines TRBV24-1 with TRBJ1-2, with 8 bases aligning to TRBD1. CDR1 and CDR2 (germline): KGHDR, SFDVKD. CDR3 size: 14 residues. J was trimmed by 2 bases and V by 7 bases; bases with no gene match: 5. Written as DNA, the CDR3 is TGTGCCACCAGCGGACAGGGAGACAACTATGGCTACACCTTC. It codes for CATSGQGDNYGYTF.

This clone has a handful of counts. This chain links TRBV7-2 with TRBJ1-5, with 8 bases that match TRBD1. The CDR3 has 13 amino acids. With 5 bases clipped from V and 7 bases from J, the junction kept 4 bases outside the gene matches. CDR1 is SGHTA, CDR2 FQGNSA, per germline. CDR3 sequence reads: CASSVRGQQPQHF. Written as DNA, the CDR3 is TGTGCCAGCAGCGTCAGGGGGCAACAGCCCCAGCATTTT. Complete variable domain (other parts from reference TRBV7-2 and TRBJ1-5): GAGVSQSPSNKVTEKGKDVELRCDPISGHTALYWYRQSLGQGLEFLIYFQGNSAPDKSGLPSDRFSAERTGGSVSTLTIQRTQQEDSAVYLCASSVRGQQPQHFGDGTRLSIL.

The chain links TRBV6-4 to TRBJ1-2; D unresolved. The CDR3 is 13 residues long. Trimming stripped 4 bases from V and 3 bases from J, with 9 bases between. Germline V lookup: CDR1 MRHNA, CDR2 SNTAGT. DNA for the CDR3: TGTGCCAGCAGTGTCGAGGAAGACTATGGCTACACCTTC. Translating gives CASSVEEDYGYTF.

This clone came up once. V usage is TRBV7-6 and J usage is TRBJ2-2; 11 nucleotides align to TRBD2. The CDR3 runs 15 residues. V lost 6 bases to trimming and J lost 0 bases; unmatched junction nucleotides: 0. The germline CDR1 and CDR2 sequences are SGHVS and FNYEAQ. The CDR3 nucleotides are TGTGCCAGCAGGGGACTAGCGGCGAACACCGGGGAGCTGTTTTTT. Encoded protein: CASRGLAANTGELFF.

J is TRBJ1-2 and V is TRBV27; 7 bases match TRBD1. V lost 2 bases and J lost 4; bases outside the gene matches: 4. The CDR3 extends over 14 amino acids. Germline V lookup: CDR1 MNHEY, CDR2 SMNVEV (reference sequence). The CDR3 sequence: CASSLTGQSYGYTF. As DNA, the CDR3 is TGTGCCAGCAGTTTAACGGGACAGTCCTATGGCTACACCTTC.

The genes are TRBV3-1 (or the pseudogene TRBV3-2) and TRBJ2-7, with 8 bases matching TRBD2. Trimming cost V 0 bases and J 7 bases; bases outside gene matches: 8. Germline CDR1 LGHDT, CDR2 YNNKEL (reference sequence). This CDR3 has 15 residues. CDR3 amino acids: CASSQDGPTSGEQYF. The CDR3 DNA follows: TGTGCCAGCAGCCAAGATGGGCCTACTAGCGGAGAGCAGTACTTC.

This chain links TRBV7-2 with TRBJ2-7, with TRBD2 identical over 8 bases. V lost 3 bases, J lost 7 bases, and 11 bases stayed unmatched. CDR1 is SGHTA and CDR2 is FQGNSA in the germline V gene. The CDR3 extends over 15 amino acids. CDR3 residues: CASSFTSAGVGEQYF. CDR3 sequence (DNA): TGTGCCAGCAGCTTTACTTCAGCGGGAGTGGGGGAGCAGTACTTC.

This clone was detected only once. The chain uses TRBV6-4 and TRBJ1-5; maybe TRBD1 (6 bases). V dropped 3 bases and J dropped 6 bases, with 12 bases sitting between them. The CDR3 totals 14 residues. CDR1 and CDR2 (germline): MRHNA, SNTAGT. The DNA for the CDR3 is TGTGCCAGCAGTGAGTCGACAGGAATTCAGCCCCAGCATTTT. It specifies CASSESTGIQPQHF.

This clone has a handful of counts. The CDR3 DNA is TGTGCCAGCACCTTCGCCACTGCAACTAATGAAAAACTGTTTTTT. Translation gives CASTFATATNEKLFF. V and J are TRBV7-2 and TRBJ1-4, with D hard to call. The CDR3 consists of 15 residues. V lost 7 bases and J 0 bases, leaving 12 bases between the germline ends. Germline CDR1 and CDR2: SGHTA and FQGNSA.

The J gene is TRBJ2-1, the V gene TRBV18; 9 bases map to TRBD2. CDR1 is KGHSH, CDR2 LQKENI, per germline. The J segment lost 4 bases and the V segment lost 5 bases, leaving 9 bases of the junction unmatched. The CDR3 totals 16 residues. CDR3 bases: TGTGCCAGCTCAGGGGCGGAAGCGGGAGGATACAATGAGCAGTTCTTC. Amino acids: CASSGAEAGGYNEQFF.

This sequence joins TRBV7-9 and TRBJ1-2, with D unclear. The CDR3 runs 13 residues. Per the germline V gene, CDR1 is SEHNR and CDR2 is FQNEAQ (reference sequence). V was clipped by 0 bases and J by 5 bases, with 7 bases between them. CDR3 region: CASSLATDYGYTF. For the CDR3, the DNA is TGTGCCAGCAGCTTAGCGACTGATTATGGCTACACCTTC.

V is TRBV29-1 and J is TRBJ2-1; D is unclear. The V gene lost 8 bases and the J gene lost 7 bases, with 18 bases spanning the gap. This CDR3 has 13 residues. Germline-derived CDR1 and CDR2 are SQVTM and ANQGSEA. The CDR3 nucleotides are TGCAGCCAACAGACGGACCCCTGGAATGAGCAGTTCTTC. Amino acids: CSQQTDPWNEQFF.

The chain couples TRBV20-1 to TRBJ2-3, with TRBD2 matching 10 bases. The length of the CDR3 is 15 residues. CDR1 is DFQATT and CDR2 is SNEGSKA in the germline V gene (reference sequence). After removal of 3 bases from V and 5 bases from J, the junction contained 8 bases not matched to a gene. CDR3 sequence: CSASSDLAGVDTQYF. DNA of the CDR3: TGCAGTGCTAGTTCGGATCTAGCGGGAGTAGATACGCAGTATTTT.

J is TRBJ2-1 and V is TRBV7-3; 9 bases line up with TRBD1. The CDR3 length is 15 residues. CDR1 and CDR2 (germline): SGHTA, FQGTGA. Germline trimming cut 1 base from V and 9 bases from J; bases unmatched to any gene: 7. In DNA form, the CDR3 reads TGTGCCAGCAGCTTAAGCGGTGGGACAGGGTTTGAGCAGTTCTTC. Translated: CASSLSGGTGFEQFF.

This chain links TRBV6-5 with TRBJ2-7; 12 bases match TRBD2. V lost 9 bases, J lost 3 bases, and 6 bases stayed unmatched. The length of the CDR3 is 14 residues. Germline V gene sequence: CDR1 MNHEY, CDR2 SVGAGI. DNA for the CDR3: TGTGCCAGTTGGACTAGCGGGACCCACTACGAGCAGTACTTC. This gives the protein CASWTSGTHYEQYF.

The chain couples TRBV19 to TRBJ2-3; TRBD2 might be the D (6 bases). The CDR3 covers 16 residues. Trimming left V 6 bases short and J 1 base short, with 17 bases between. In germline, CDR1 is LNHDA, CDR2 SQIVND (reference sequence). CDR3 in DNA: TGTGCCAGTAGCCCTTCCCTGGGGGGAGGCACAGATACGCAGTATTTT. Its translation: CASSPSLGGGTDTQYF.

The chain employs TRBV25-1 and TRBJ2-1; TRBD2 matches at 8 bases. Germline V lookup: CDR1 MGHDK, CDR2 SYGVNS. The CDR3 is 13 residues long. The ends lost 8 bases at V and 2 bases at J; junction bases unmatched: 2. The CDR3 protein is CASQGLAYNEQFF. The DNA for the CDR3 is TGTGCCAGCCAGGGACTAGCCTACAATGAGCAGTTCTTC. The full variable domain, rest sourced from reference TRBV25-1 and TRBJ2-1, is EADIYQTPRYLVIGTGKKITLECSQTMGHDKMYWYQQDPGMELHLIHYSYGVNSTEKGDLSSESTVSRIRTEHFPLTLESARPSHTSQYLCASQGLAYNEQFFGPGTRLTVL.

In this sample, this clone turned up once. The genes are TRBV4-3 and TRBJ1-1; D perhaps matches TRBD1 (5 bases). The CDR3 spans 13 residues. Per germline, CDR1 LGHNA and CDR2 YSLEER. V lost 2 bases and J lost 5, with 9 bases in between. The chain's CDR3 is CASSQLGGTEAFF. CDR3 coding DNA: TGCGCCAGCAGCCAATTGGGGGGGACTGAAGCTTTCTTT.

V and J are TRBV19 and TRBJ2-2; the D is unclear. Per the germline V gene, CDR1 is LNHDA and CDR2 is SQIVND (reference sequence). This CDR3 region has 16 residues. Trimming removed 5 bases at V and 0 bases at J, with 13 bases between. CDR3 sequence: CASSEIQNANTGELFF. The CDR3 bases are TGTGCCAGTAGTGAGATCCAAAACGCGAACACCGGGGAGCTGTTTTTT. Using reference TRBV19 and TRBJ2-2 for the parts outside the CDR3, the full variable domain is DGGITQSPKYLFRKEGQNVTLSCEQNLNHDAMYWYRQDPGQGLRLIYYSQIVNDFQKGDIAEGYSVSREKKESFPLTVTSAQKNPTAFYLCASSEIQNANTGELFFGEGSRLTVL.

The chain has TRBV28 and TRBJ2-1, with a weak D call TRBD2 (5 bases). Germline-derived CDR1 and CDR2 are MDHEN and SYDVKM. With 6 bases removed from V and 6 bases from J, the gap between germline ends came to 9 bases. CDR3 size: 12 residues. Written as DNA, the CDR3 is TGTGCCAGCAGGCCTGGACTCAATGAGCAGTTCTTC. As protein: CASRPGLNEQFF.

As DNA, the CDR3 is TGTGCCTGGAGTCCCCCAGGGGTAGCTGGAAACACCATATATTTT. Protein sequence: CAWSPPGVAGNTIYF. This chain joins TRBV30 and TRBJ1-3, with D maybe TRBD1 (6 bases). The CDR3 totals 15 residues. Germline V gene sequence: CDR1 GTSNPN, CDR2 SVGIG (reference sequence). V was trimmed by 2 bases and J by 2 bases, leaving 13 bases between them.

The gene calls are TRBV7-8 and TRBJ1-6; possible D gene TRBD1, 5 bases. The CDR3 runs to 15 residues. Germline-derived CDR1 and CDR2 are SGHVS and FQNEAQ. V was cut by 5 bases and J by 8 bases, with 16 bases left in between. The CDR3 sequence: CASSLDSYIDSPLHF. The CDR3 DNA sequence: TGTGCCAGCAGCCTTGACAGTTACATTGATTCACCCCTCCACTTT.